This T cell receptor (beta chain) appears in the sequencing data of a study of blood T cell repertoires in COVID-19 (dated by TCRdb to between 2020 and 2021). Background on the whole study: Samples from collaborators originated in the United States, Italy and Spain and spanned both the acute and convalescent phases of COVID-19. The repertoires were released in a freely available public database meant as a resource for research on the immune response to SARS-CoV-2. A de-identified subject ID, COVID-19 status, age in years and sex were almost always included in the sample metadata. The dataset comprised deeply sampled blood TCRbeta repertoires from subjects exposed to, actively infected with, or recovered from COVID-19. Where available, HLA class I and class II types were taken from metadata supplied by the sample provider and were not determined by assay-based typing. The prospective study material was composed of cDNA or gDNA derived from T cells, B-cell-depleted T cells, or PBMCs. The samples were drawn from the first 160 participants of the ongoing ImmuneRACE study and from about 1,200 subjects provided by 6 global collaborators.

As regards this clone: It has no known antigen specificity. Base qualities are missing; no much larger clone stands one base away.

A distance of 13 bases separates the germline ends of V and J, which lose 7 bases and 0 bases respectively. Including cysteine and phenylalanine, the CDR3 has 15 amino acids. The kept DNA is CDR3 alone, 45 bases in frame from the first base. As encoded in the germline V gene, CDR1 is MNHEY while CDR2 is SVGAGI. Participants in the prospective study were aged about 18 to 89 years, lived in approximately 26 United States geographic areas, and enrolled through a virtual design. In the prospective study, cohorts were assigned on the basis of participant-reported clinical history obtained from a screening survey and a study questionnaire. Recovered participants in ImmuneRACE Cohort 3 were defined as having two consecutive negative NP/OP PCR tests, clearance from a healthcare professional, or resolution of symptoms. Each participant in the prospective study had whole blood, serum and a nasopharyngeal or oropharyngeal swab collected by mobile phlebotomists. Prospective study participants could optionally give additional blood draws and questionnaires over a roughly 2-month period. Before DNA extraction, blood samples from the prospective study were shipped at room temperature or frozen.

What the work shows at the level of the full study, not this receptor alone: How much clinical and demographic metadata was included differed by source and by participant, and the metadata was provided uncurated.

TCRbeta CDR3 regions were amplified from genomic DNA using the immunoSEQ Assay, a bias-controlled multiplex PCR. Regarding the original processing steps: The number of nucleated cells in each sample was estimated by amplification of reference gene primers within the assay. To quantify the absolute abundance of each unique TCRbeta CDR3 rearrangement, sequence reads were collapsed and filtered. Productive Simpson clonality was computed per sample as the square root of Simpson's diversity index over productive rearrangements. This immuneACCESS table, as held by TCRdb, lists in-frame sequences with V and J called but not all clones. Of the missing ones, under half trace to an unresolved V gene in checked studies; the others have no known cause. Clonal size and the V and J genes are those of that table, whereas D and trimming came from the DNA. This sample is represented by fewer than 200,000 clones; over 65% of them were singletons. Clones ranked in the top ten supply 4% to 4.5% of the sample.

The sequenced sample was PBMCs or T cells enriched from blood (not recorded which). Recombination joined TRBV6-5 with TRBJ1-5; the D gene is perhaps TRBD1, on 6 matching bases. This TCR came from a woman in her forties or fifties who had recovered from COVID-19. The CDR3 protein is CASKKGDYSNQPQHF. The DNA sequence is as follows: TGTGCCAGCAAGAAGGGGGACTATAGCAATCAGCCCCAGCATTTT.